The sequence of this TCR beta chain was determined in a study of long-term antiretroviral therapy in people with HIV. At survey level, the immunoSEQ assay was run in its v3.0 version. Repertoires were generated with immunoSEQ multiplex PCR, while TCRdb's copy carries only in-frame clones and drops some. The profile shows 32,000 or so clones, 65% to 80% of them singletons. V shed 3 bases and J shed 1 base, with 11 bases lying between them. The CDR3 totals 15 residues. Germline V CDR1 and CDR2: SGHVS, FNYEAQ. The sample in question was unsorted PBMCs, obtained 2 years after starting antiretroviral therapy. The V call is TRBV7-6, the J call TRBJ2-3; D could derive from TRBD1 or TRBD2 (5 bases each). The sequence came from a woman in her fifties or sixties with HIV. CDR3 coding DNA: TGTGCCAGCAGCTTCGATCTGGGGGGCACAGATACGCAGTATTTT. As protein: CASSFDLGGTDTQYF.